One sample yielded the 28 T cell receptor beta chains listed below, sequenced in a study of blood T cells in healthy people across ages. Next came a second PCR, run for about 6 to 11 cycles, which used a sample-barcoded 5' primer along with a J-beta primer mix. TCRdb re-called the 5' RACE reads with MiXCR, one entry per CDR3 protein. This table has hundreds of thousands of distinct CDR3 sequences, roughly 43% appearing once. Sample: blood. These receptors came from an older man in good health.

Remarks on this clonotype: The junction departs from germline at one end; a sequencing error may be responsible. This CDR3 is CANSLGRAYEQYF. As DNA, the CDR3 is TGTGCCAACAGCTTAGGCAGGGCCTACGAGCAGTACTTC. The chain has TRBV7-2 and TRBJ2-5, with D possibly TRBD1 on 5 matching bases. The DNA matches TRBJ2-7 better at its end, which makes the J call doubtful. The CDR3 totals 13 residues. Germline CDR1 and CDR2: SGHTA and FQGNSA.

The chain employs TRBV5-6 and TRBJ2-3, with 8 bases aligning to TRBD2. V dropped 4 bases and J dropped 1; count of bases not matched to a gene: 8. Per germline, CDR1 SGHDT and CDR2 YYEEEE. This CDR3 is built from 16 residues. CDR3 DNA: TGTGCCAGCAGCGTCCGGGGGGGAGCTGGCACAGATACGCAGTATTTT. Residues: CASSVRGGAGTDTQYF.

This clonotype was observed at least ten times. The chain combines TRBV5-1 with TRBJ2-6, with D possibly TRBD1 on 5 matching bases. The CDR3 runs to 19 residues. V was trimmed by 0 bases and J by 0 bases, leaving 16 bases between them. CDR1 and CDR2 (germline): SGHRS, YFSETQ. CDR3 protein: CASSLGAPATVSGANVLTF. The CDR3 nucleotides read TGCGCCAGCAGCTTGGGGGCCCCCGCGACAGTCTCTGGGGCCAACGTCCTGACTTTC.

This chain uses TRBV6-2 or TRBV6-3 with TRBJ2-1; 7 positions match TRBD1. From germline, CDR1 is MNHEY and CDR2 SVGEGT. V trimming: 5 bases; J trimming: 0 bases; junction bases outside the gene matches: 7. This CDR3 has 16 residues. The CDR3 DNA follows: TGTGCCAGCAGTGCCCGACAGGGCGGCTCCTACAATGAGCAGTTCTTC. It codes for CASSARQGGSYNEQFF.

The J gene is TRBJ1-1, the V gene TRBV4-3, with D perhaps TRBD1 (5 bases). The V gene's germline CDR1 is LGHNA and CDR2 YSLEER. The V gene lost 6 bases and the J gene lost 6 bases, with 11 bases spanning the gap. The CDR3 is 12 amino acids. The chain's CDR3 is CASRGQFAEAFF. DNA for the CDR3: TGCGCCAGCAGGGGGCAGTTCGCTGAAGCTTTCTTT.

The CDR3 spells CASSLAGPYNEQYF. CDR3 DNA: TGCGCCAGCAGCTTGGCCGGTCCGTACAATGAGCAGTACTTC. The V gene is TRBV5-1, the J gene TRBJ2-1; D ambiguous. The tail of the sequence fits TRBJ2-7 better, so the J call may be wrong. This CDR3 comprises 14 residues. Germline V gene data show CDR1 as SGHRS and CDR2 as YFSETQ.

This chain uses TRBV7-2 with TRBJ2-1; 7 bases match TRBD2. Germline V gene data show CDR1 as SGHTA and CDR2 as FQGNSA. With 4 bases clipped from V and 8 bases from J, the junction kept 8 bases outside the gene matches. This CDR3 is 14 amino acids long. The CDR3 DNA sequence: TGTGCCAGCAGCTCGGGACTACGTTTTGATGAGCAGTTCTTC. Its protein is CASSSGLRFDEQFF.

The chain joins TRBV4-3 to TRBJ1-1; tentative D call: TRBD1 (6 bases). This CDR3 has 15 residues. CDR1 is LGHNA and CDR2 is YSLEER in the germline V gene. Trimming removed 0 bases at V and 5 bases at J, with 13 bases between. This CDR3 reads CASSQDLQGGTEAFF. The CDR3 region has the DNA TGCGCCAGCAGCCAAGATCTACAGGGTGGAACTGAAGCTTTCTTT.

This clonotype has just a few counts. The CDR3 spells CASSLRRRGVDNEKLFF. CDR3 bases: TGTGCCAGCAGCCTCCGGAGAAGGGGGGTAGATAATGAAAAACTGTTTTTT. The genes are TRBV7-9 and TRBJ1-4; D is perhaps TRBD1 (6 bases). The CDR3 runs 17 residues. The V end lost 5 bases, the J end lost 4 bases, and 20 bases lay between the germline ends. CDR1 is SEHNR and CDR2 is FQNEAQ in the germline V gene (reference sequence).

This chain joins TRBV4-3 and TRBJ2-7; possible D gene TRBD1, 5 bases. Trimming pared 1 base from V and 8 bases from J, leaving 9 bases between. The CDR3 extends over 12 amino acids. CDR1 is LGHNA and CDR2 is YSLEER in the germline V gene. The CDR3 DNA follows: TGCGCCAGCAGCCAAGGACTGGGGCAGCAGTACTTC. Residues: CASSQGLGQQYF.

J is TRBJ2-3 and V is TRBV12-3 or TRBV12-4; no firm D call. The CDR3 length is 14 residues. V shed 3 bases and J shed 2 bases, with 9 bases lying between them. CDR3 amino acids: CASSLPATTDTQYF. The CDR3 nucleotides read TGTGCCAGCAGTTTGCCAGCAACCACAGATACGCAGTATTTT.

This clonotype has only one observation. This chain joins TRBV20-1 and TRBJ1-2, with 8 nucleotides matching TRBD1. CDR1 is DFQATT, CDR2 SNEGSKA, per germline (reference sequence). Trimming removed 8 bases from V and 4 bases from J; junction bases left unmatched: 6. CDR3 length equals 12 residues. The CDR3 loop reads CSSTTGGYGYTF. DNA for the CDR3: TGCAGTTCGACCACAGGGGGCTATGGCTACACCTTC.

This clonotype was seen once. V and J are TRBV20-1 and TRBJ1-6; the D is unclear. Trimming pared 1 base from V and 0 bases from J, leaving 10 bases between. Germline assignment: CDR1 DFQATT and CDR2 SNEGSKA (reference sequence). The CDR3 sequence is 16 residues long. CDR3 in DNA: TGCAGTGCTAGAGGTCAAGGGAGCTCCTATAATTCACCCCTCCACTTT. This codes for CSARGQGSSYNSPLHF.

This clonotype was found a few times. The V and J genes are TRBV27 and TRBJ2-1; D is undetermined. Germline V CDR1 and CDR2: MNHEY, SMNVEV (reference sequence). The CDR3 contains 11 residues. The V and J ends lost 8 bases and 5 bases respectively, with 7 bases between them. CDR3 in amino acids: CASLGHNEQFF. DNA of the CDR3: TGTGCCAGCCTGGGCCACAATGAGCAGTTCTTC.

This clonotype has a handful of counts. The chain joins TRBV29-1 to TRBJ1-5; D is uncertain. V was shortened by 4 bases and J by 1 base, with 5 bases between the two germline ends. There are 12 residues in the CDR3. Looked up from germline, CDR1 is SQVTM and CDR2 is ANQGSEA. CDR3 in amino acids: CSVGESNQPQHF. For the CDR3, the DNA is TGCAGCGTTGGGGAGAGCAATCAGCCCCAGCATTTT.

This clonotype was observed many times. The CDR3 loop is CATSETTGTGANVLTF. In DNA form, the CDR3 reads TGTGCCACCAGTGAAACCACAGGGACTGGGGCCAACGTCCTGACTTTC. The chain couples TRBV24-1 to TRBJ2-6; tentatively, D is TRBD1 (6 bases). CDR1 and CDR2 from the germline V gene are KGHDR and SFDVKD. V shed 4 bases and J shed 2 bases, with 11 bases lying between them. The CDR3 extends over 16 amino acids.

The genes are TRBV30 and TRBJ1-6; TRBD1 agrees at 7 bases. Germline trimming cut 5 bases from V and 7 bases from J; bases unmatched to any gene: 8. Germline V gene data show CDR1 as GTSNPN and CDR2 as SVGIG (reference sequence). The CDR3 length is 14 residues. CDR3 amino acids: CAWVSGTANSPLHF. The CDR3 nucleotides read TGTGCCTGGGTCTCCGGGACAGCCAATTCACCCCTCCACTTT. The full variable domain, completed using reference TRBV30 and TRBJ1-6, is SQTIHQWPATLVQPVGSPLSLECTVEGTSNPNLYWYRQAAGRGLQLLFYSVGIGQISSEVPQNLSASRPQDRQFILSSKKLLLSDSGFYLCAWVSGTANSPLHFGNGTRLTVT.

The chain joins TRBV6-2 or TRBV6-3 to TRBJ2-3; 9 bases agree with TRBD1. Losses at the gene ends were 5 bases for V and 6 bases for J; bases not matched to a gene: 9. The CDR3 contains 15 residues. Germline loops: CDR1 MNHEY, CDR2 SVGEGT. Here the CDR3 DNA reads TGTGCCAGCAGTATCCCGGGACAGGGTGAGGATACGCAGTATTTT. It is translated as CASSIPGQGEDTQYF.

This clonotype was seen many times. The chain employs TRBV30 and TRBJ2-3; weak D call: TRBD2 (6 bases). The CDR3 sequence is 14 residues long. Germline-derived CDR1 and CDR2 are GTSNPN and SVGIG (reference sequence). Trimming pared 1 base from V and 6 bases from J, leaving 14 bases between. The CDR3 coding sequence is TGTGCCTGGAGTGGCGAGCCCCTAGCGGATACGCAGTATTTT. It is translated as CAWSGEPLADTQYF.

As to this clonotype: One junction end disagrees with the germline gene, perhaps due to a read error. The V call is TRBV27, the J call TRBJ2-1, with 10 bases aligning to TRBD1. The CDR3 contains 14 residues. The germline CDR1 and CDR2 sequences are MNHEY and SMNVEV (reference sequence). CDR3 amino acids: CASNPGQGVNKQFF. CDR3 sequence (DNA): TGTGCCAGTAATCCTGGACAGGGGGTCAATAAGCAGTTCTTC.

The CDR3 loop reads CASSLHRTSENTDTQYF. Here the CDR3 DNA reads TGTGCCAGCAGCTTACACCGGACTAGCGAGAACACAGATACGCAGTATTTT. This chain links TRBV7-9 with TRBJ2-3; 9 nucleotides match TRBD2. V lost 2 bases and J lost 2; bases outside the gene matches: 8. Per the germline V gene, CDR1 is SEHNR and CDR2 is FQNEAQ (reference sequence). The CDR3 covers 17 residues.

The chain couples TRBV7-9 to TRBJ2-3, with D unclear. In germline, CDR1 is SEHNR, CDR2 FQNEAQ (reference sequence). The V end lost 4 bases, the J end lost 1 base, and 9 bases lay between the germline ends. The CDR3 consists of 14 residues. This CDR3 is CASSSRNGTDTQYF. As DNA, the CDR3 is TGTGCCAGCAGCTCCCGGAACGGCACAGATACGCAGTATTTT.

This chain links TRBV4-1 with TRBJ1-4; no reliable D call. The V gene lost 2 bases and the J gene lost 5 bases, with 9 bases spanning the gap. Per germline, CDR1 MGHRA and CDR2 YSYEKL. The CDR3 has 14 amino acids. CDR3 DNA sequence: TGCGCCAGCAGCCAAACAGCGGTAAATGAAAAACTGTTTTTT. It translates to CASSQTAVNEKLFF.

The rearrangement links TRBV24-1 to TRBJ2-1; 7 bases are shared with TRBD1. Germline V CDR1 and CDR2: KGHDR, SFDVKD. The junction had 11 bases not matched to a gene; V was cut back by 12 bases and J by 1 base. There are 15 residues in the CDR3. The CDR3 region has the DNA TGTGCCTCCCCTCAAGACAGGGAATCCTACAATGAGCAGTTCTTC. Residues: CASPQDRESYNEQFF.

This chain connects TRBV20-1 to TRBJ1-5; D gene ambiguous. CDR3 size: 11 residues. Looked up from germline, CDR1 is DFQATT and CDR2 is SNEGSKA (reference sequence). Trimming pared 3 bases from V and 9 bases from J, leaving 9 bases between. The CDR3 nucleotides are TGCAGTGCTAGTAAGGGATGGCCCCAGCATTTT. It encodes CSASKGWPQHF.

The chain carries TRBV2 and TRBJ2-6, with D unclear. The germline CDR1 and CDR2 sequences are SNHLY and FYNNEI. V was clipped by 6 bases and J by 0 bases, with 12 bases between them. The CDR3 loop spans 16 amino acids. This CDR3 reads CASRKVTGSGANVLTF. Written as DNA, the CDR3 is TGTGCCAGCAGGAAGGTTACCGGCTCTGGGGCCAACGTCCTGACTTTC.

The CDR3 region is CSARDRVARAPYEQYF. In nucleotides, the CDR3 is TGCAGTGCTAGAGATCGGGTCGCCAGGGCGCCCTACGAGCAGTACTTC. This chain connects TRBV20-1 to TRBJ2-7; weak D call: TRBD1 (5 bases). V was cut by 0 bases and J by 2 bases, with 17 bases left in between. CDR3 length: 16 residues. Germline values: CDR1 DFQATT, CDR2 SNEGSKA (reference sequence).

This clonotype was found a few times. The chain links TRBV29-1 to TRBJ1-2; D unresolved. Germline CDR1 and CDR2: SQVTM and ANQGSEA. Trimming pared 3 bases from V and 1 base from J, leaving 9 bases between. The CDR3 is made up of 13 amino acids. The DNA for the CDR3 is TGCAGCGTTGAGGTGGGGAATAACTATGGCTACACCTTC. Encoded protein: CSVEVGNNYGYTF.